Reported below is one T cell receptor (beta chain). A v3.0 immunoSEQ assay was performed at survey level. Profiling relied on immunoSEQ multiplex PCR, and the TCRdb table lists in-frame clones only, not all of them. The table lists about 20,000 clones, roughly nine tenths of them singletons. The CDR3 runs 12 residues. V was cut by 8 bases and J by 3 bases, with 8 bases left in between. Germline V gives CDR1 ENHRY, CDR2 SYGVKD. The sample comes from a study of long-term antiretroviral therapy in people with HIV. The chain joins TRBV10-3 to TRBJ1-5; D ambiguous. This clonotype was sampled from a woman aged 30 to 39 with HIV. Sequencing was performed on unsorted PBMCs, taken 4.2 to 4.5 years before starting antiretroviral therapy. CDR3 sequence (DNA): TGTGCCATCGGACGGGACAATCAGCCCCAGCATTTT. It specifies CAIGRDNQPQHF.